This T cell receptor beta chain originates from a study of blood T cell repertoires in COVID-19. Overall study: COVID-19 samples, acute and convalescent, were from the United States, Italy and Spain. PBMCs, B-cell-depleted T cells, or T cells were the source of the cDNA or gDNA that made up the material.

Original data processing: Estimated nucleated cell counts came from reference gene primer amplification. Sequenced by immunoSEQ multiplex PCR; TCRdb stores in-frame clones only, minus some. The D gene and trimming were derived from the DNA, and the V and J assignments and clone size from that table. The sample has roughly 230,000 clones; about four fifths are singletons. This CDR3 has 13 amino acids. The germline gives CDR1 SGHNT, CDR2 YENEEA. V lost 3 bases to trimming and J lost 1 base, with 6 bases between them. The sequenced material came from peripheral blood. The rearrangement uses TRBV11-3 and TRBJ1-1; no definite D call. This TCR derives from a man aged 45-65 years with acute or convalescent COVID-19. CDR3 region: CASSLGGNTEAFF. In DNA form, the CDR3 reads TGTGCCAGCAGCTTGGGAGGGAACACTGAAGCTTTCTTT.